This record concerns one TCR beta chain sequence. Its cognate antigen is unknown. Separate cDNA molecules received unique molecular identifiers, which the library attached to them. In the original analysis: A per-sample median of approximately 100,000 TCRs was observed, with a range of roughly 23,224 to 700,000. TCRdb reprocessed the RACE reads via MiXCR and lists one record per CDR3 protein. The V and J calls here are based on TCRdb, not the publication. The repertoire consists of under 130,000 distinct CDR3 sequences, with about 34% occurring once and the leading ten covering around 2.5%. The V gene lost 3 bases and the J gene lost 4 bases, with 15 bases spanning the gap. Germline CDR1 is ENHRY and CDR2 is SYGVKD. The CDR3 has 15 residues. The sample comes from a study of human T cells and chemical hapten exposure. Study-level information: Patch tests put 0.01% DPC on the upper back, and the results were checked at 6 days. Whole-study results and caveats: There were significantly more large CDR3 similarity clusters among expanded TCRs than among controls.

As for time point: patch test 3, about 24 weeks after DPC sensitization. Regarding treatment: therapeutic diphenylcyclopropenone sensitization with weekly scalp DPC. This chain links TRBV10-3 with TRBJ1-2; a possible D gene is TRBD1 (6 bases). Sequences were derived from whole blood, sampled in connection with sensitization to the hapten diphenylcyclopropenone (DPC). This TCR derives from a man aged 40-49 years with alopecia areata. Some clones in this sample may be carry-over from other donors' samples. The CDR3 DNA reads TGTGCCATCAGTGAATCGGACGGGACACCCTATGGCTACACCTTC. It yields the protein CAISESDGTPYGYTF.